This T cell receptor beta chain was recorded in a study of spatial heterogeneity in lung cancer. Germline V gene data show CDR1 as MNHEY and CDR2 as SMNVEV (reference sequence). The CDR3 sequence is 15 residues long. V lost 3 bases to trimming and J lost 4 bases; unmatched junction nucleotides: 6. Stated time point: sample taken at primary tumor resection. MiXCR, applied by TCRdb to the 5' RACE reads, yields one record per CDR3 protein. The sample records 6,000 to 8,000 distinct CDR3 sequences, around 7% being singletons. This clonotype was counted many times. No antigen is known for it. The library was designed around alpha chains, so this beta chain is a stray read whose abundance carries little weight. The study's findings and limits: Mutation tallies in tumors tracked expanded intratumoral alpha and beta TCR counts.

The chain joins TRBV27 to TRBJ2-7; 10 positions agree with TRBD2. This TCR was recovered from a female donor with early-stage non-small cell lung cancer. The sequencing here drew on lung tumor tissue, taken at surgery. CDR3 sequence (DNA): TGTGCCAGCAGTTTTACGGCTAGCGGGGGTTACGAGCAGTACTTC. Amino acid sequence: CASSFTASGGYEQYF.